This TCR beta chain was identified in a study of T cell responses to AZD1222 COVID-19 vaccine. Study-level points and caveats: Regions 160-218 and 743-854 dominated among vaccine-associated CD4 TCRs spanning spike. Reportedly, nearly half of unique spike TCRs recognized epitopes outside B.1.351/B.1.1.7 mutations. A rise in Spike-specific TCR breadth and depth followed two AZD1222 doses. In a largely white British group with more females than males, clonal diversity was possibly underestimated.

Details on this clone: Antigen: not known.

Germline V gene sequence: CDR1 MDHEN, CDR2 SYDVKM. The germline V and J ends were trimmed by 7 bases and 4 bases, with 13 bases remaining between them. The CDR3 contains 13 residues. TCRdb's copy holds only in-frame clones and misses some; the assay was immunoSEQ multiplex PCR. The data show about 130,000 clones, roughly 90% seen once. The sample was peripheral blood, taken 28 days after the second AZD1222 dose. This sequence joins TRBV28 and TRBJ1-2; D not certain. The receptor was derived from an adult who received the AZD1222 COVID-19 vaccine. Here the CDR3 reads CASISMGSYGYTF. The CDR3 DNA reads TGTGCCAGCATTTCAATGGGGTCCTATGGCTACACCTTC.